Below, one TCR beta chain is given with its context. What it recognizes is unknown. The entry originates in a study of regulatory T cells in long-lasting Graves disease. Study outcomes and limitations: Patients with persistent Graves' had lower TCR diversity than newly diagnosed patients.

Indicated time point: newly diagnosed GD, antithyroid drugs for less than 3 months. PBMC-derived RNA was used for the TCR library. Tubes containing EDTA received approximately 9 milliliters of drawn peripheral blood. Library construction for TCR beta used iRepertoire HTBI primers and Arm-PCR of CDR3 regions. MiXCR, run by TCRdb on the multiplex PCR reads, gives a single entry per CDR3 protein. The sample contains around 480,000 distinct CDR3 sequences, 15% to 20% of which appear only once. Per germline, CDR1 SGHNT and CDR2 YYREEE (reference sequence). V was shortened by 10 bases and J by 1 base, with 11 bases between the two germline ends. The CDR3 contains 12 residues. These data also featured in a second study, about T cells in Graves' hyperthyroidism and ophthalmopathy.

This chain uses TRBV5-4 with TRBJ1-1; possible D gene TRBD1, 5 bases. The specimen comprised peripheral blood mononuclear cells (PBMCs), sampled at new diagnosis, from a patient treated with antithyroid drugs. The receptor comes from a man aged 40-49 years with Graves disease. The CDR3 here is CALVGGNTEAFF. The CDR3 nucleotides read TGTGCCCTGGTTGGGGGGAACACTGAAGCTTTCTTT.